A single sample is the source of the 3 T cell receptor beta chains below, sequenced in a study of response to subunit inactivated influenza vaccine. TCRdb independently ran MiXCR on the RT-PCR reads; one entry per CDR3 protein. The data show under 750,000 distinct CDR3 sequences, 12% seen once. The sequencing used PBMCs from blood, collected on the day of vaccination. All receptors come from a man aged 45 to 65 who received an inactivated influenza vaccine.

This clonotype was observed at least ten times. J is TRBJ1-1 and V is TRBV12-3 or TRBV12-4; D remains unclear. The CDR3 is 15 residues long. Trimming removed 5 bases from V and 6 bases from J, with 19 bases in between. This CDR3 is CASSPSWTLHPEAFF. The CDR3 DNA follows: TGTGCCAGCAGTCCATCCTGGACCCTACACCCTGAAGCTTTCTTT.

This clonotype was picked up a small number of times. This chain uses TRBV18 with TRBJ2-3, with TRBD2 matching 8 bases. Per germline, CDR1 KGHSH and CDR2 LQKENI. CDR3 length equals 14 residues. V shed 0 bases and J 4 bases; nucleotides not matched to a gene: 0. CDR3 amino acids: CASSPPTSADTQYF. CDR3 DNA sequence: TGTGCCAGCTCACCACCGACTAGCGCAGATACGCAGTATTTT.

The chain is built from TRBV2 and TRBJ2-3; unclear D gene. CDR1 and CDR2 (germline): SNHLY, FYNNEI. The CDR3 totals 11 residues. V was cut by 6 bases and J by 11 bases, with 12 bases left in between. CDR3 protein: CASSGPLGQYF. The CDR3 DNA reads as TGTGCCAGCAGCGGCCCCTTAGGGCAGTATTTT.